These 12 T cell receptor beta chains share one sample of origin, sequenced in a study of T cell responses to AZD1222 COVID-19 vaccine. Using immunoSEQ multiplex PCR, the repertoire was profiled, and TCRdb retains in-frame clones only, with some absent. There are about 78,000 clones in the sample; 87% occur only once, and about 22% lies in the top ten. This material consisted of peripheral blood, taken on day 0 of AZD1222 vaccination. Source of these receptors: an adult in good health.

CDR3 nucleotide sequence: TGCGCCAGCAGCTTGACAGGACTTGGCGAGCAGTACTTC. Its translation: CASSLTGLGEQYF. The chain couples TRBV5-1 to TRBJ2-7; D may be TRBD1 or TRBD2 (5 bases each). Trimming left V 1 base short and J 6 bases short, with 11 bases between. Looked up from germline, CDR1 is SGHRS and CDR2 is YFSETQ. This CDR3 comprises 13 residues.

V and J are TRBV4-3 and TRBJ2-7; 9 bases are shared with TRBD1. The CDR3 has 15 amino acids. After removal of 3 bases from V and 2 bases from J, the junction contained 5 bases not matched to a gene. CDR1 and CDR2 (germline): LGHNA, YSLEER. The CDR3 sequence is CASSHTGGFTYEQYF. CDR3 nucleotides: TGCGCCAGCAGCCATACAGGGGGCTTCACCTACGAGCAGTACTTC.

The rearrangement links TRBV5-8 to TRBJ1-1; D gene unclear. The CDR3 totals 13 residues. CDR1 is SGHTS and CDR2 is YDEGEE in the germline V gene. The ends were cut back, 2 bases at V and 3 bases at J, with 8 bases in the middle. CDR3 loop: CASSLSFDTEAFF. The CDR3 DNA is TGTGCCAGCAGCTTAAGTTTTGACACTGAAGCTTTCTTT.

DNA of the CDR3: TGTGCCAGCAGTTACGCCGGAGCTAACTATGGCTACACCTTC. It codes for CASSYAGANYGYTF. The chain combines TRBV6-5 with TRBJ1-2; D call uncertain. This CDR3 has 14 residues. Germline loops: CDR1 MNHEY, CDR2 SVGAGI. Trimming removed 2 bases from V and 0 bases from J, with 7 bases in between.

The rearrangement links TRBV11-2 to TRBJ1-4, with D tentatively TRBD1 (5 bases). From germline, CDR1 is SGHAT and CDR2 FQNNGV. With 5 bases removed from V and 0 bases from J, the gap between germline ends came to 16 bases. The CDR3 contains 17 residues. CDR3 DNA: TGTGCCAGCAGCCTCCGGGGGTCTGGATCAACTAATGAAAAACTGTTTTTT. The encoded protein is CASSLRGSGSTNEKLFF.

Only one count was recorded for this clone. The chain has TRBV15 and TRBJ2-1, with 9 nucleotides matching TRBD1. Germline CDR1 and CDR2: LNHNV and YYDKDF (reference sequence). This CDR3 has 16 amino acids. Trimming removed 2 bases from V and 6 bases from J; junction bases left unmatched: 8. For the CDR3, the DNA is TGTGCCACCAGCAGATCTACCCCGGGACAGGGCAATGAGCAGTTCTTC. Its translation is CATSRSTPGQGNEQFF.

The chain couples TRBV5-1 to TRBJ1-6; 7 bases are a match to TRBD1. This CDR3 is built from 13 residues. J lost 7 bases, V lost 8 bases, and 6 bases had no gene match. Germline V gene data show CDR1 as SGHRS and CDR2 as YFSETQ. Here the CDR3 DNA reads TGCGCCAGTCGTACAGGGGAAAATTCACCCCTCCACTTT. Its protein is CASRTGENSPLHF.

The rearrangement uses TRBV12-3 or TRBV12-4 and TRBJ2-3, with TRBD1 as a possible D gene (5 bases). V was pared by 6 bases and J by 2 bases, with 9 bases between. The CDR3 runs to 13 residues. The CDR3 DNA reads as TGTGCCAGCAGCCCAGGGTTCACAGATACGCAGTATTTT. It yields the protein CASSPGFTDTQYF.

The J gene is TRBJ1-1, the V gene TRBV6-2 or TRBV6-3, with no clear D. Trimming shortened V by 5 bases and J by 6 bases, and 7 bases separated the two germline ends. The CDR3 is made up of 11 amino acids. CDR1 and CDR2 (germline): MNHEY, SVGEGT. CDR3: CASSQASEAFF. CDR3 in DNA: TGTGCCAGCAGTCAGGCGTCTGAAGCTTTCTTT.

The chain joins TRBV10-3 to TRBJ2-7, with no clear D. CDR1 is ENHRY and CDR2 is SYGVKD in the germline V gene. The V gene lost 0 bases and the J gene lost 0 bases, with 15 bases spanning the gap. This CDR3 contains 17 residues. CDR3 residues: CAISESSKTKTSYEQYF. The CDR3 nucleotides read TGTGCCATCAGTGAGTCATCGAAGACAAAAACCTCCTACGAGCAGTACTTC.

This chain links TRBV5-3 with TRBJ2-7, with D perhaps matching TRBD1 (5 bases). TRBV5-3 has ORF status, its function being uncertain. This CDR3 region has 14 residues. V shed 0 bases and J shed 6 bases, with 13 bases lying between them. Here the CDR3 reads CARSLGDKRGEQYF. The CDR3 coding sequence is TGTGCCAGAAGCTTGGGGGATAAAAGGGGCGAGCAGTACTTC.

This sequence joins TRBV10-3 and TRBJ2-2, with D possibly being TRBD1 (5 bases). CDR1 and CDR2 (germline): ENHRY, SYGVKD. The V end lost 5 bases, the J end lost 0 bases, and 13 bases lay between the germline ends. The CDR3 sequence is 16 residues long. CDR3: CAISPSGPSNTGELFF. CDR3 nucleotide sequence: TGTGCCATCAGTCCCTCAGGGCCCTCGAACACCGGGGAGCTGTTTTTT.